One and the same sample provided the 23 T cell receptor beta chains below, sequenced in a study of shared clonotypes between healthy human individuals. The data were produced by immunoSEQ multiplex PCR, yet TCRdb's version contains in-frame clones alone and is incomplete. Of about 980,000 clones in the sample, over 75% are singletons; the top ten hold over 1.3%. What was sequenced was memory CD4+ T cells sorted from blood. Subset reported: CD45RA-negative fraction. These receptors all stem from a man aged 18-30 years in good health.

CDR3 loop: CASSLDGGRGEQYF. The CDR3 DNA reads TGCGCCAGCAGCTTGGACGGGGGGCGCGGCGAGCAGTACTTC. This chain joins TRBV5-1 and TRBJ2-7; the D gene is possibly TRBD2 (7 bases). CDR1 SGHRS and CDR2 YFSETQ come from the germline V gene. Trimming stripped 0 bases from V and 6 bases from J, with 13 bases between. The CDR3 length is 14 residues.

The chain is built from TRBV6-5 and TRBJ1-1, with no clear D. The CDR3 length is 14 residues. The V gene's germline CDR1 is MNHEY and CDR2 SVGAGI. With 2 bases removed from V and 1 base from J, the gap between germline ends came to 8 bases. CDR3 DNA: TGTGCCAGCAGTTACGCACCGACGAACACTGAAGCTTTCTTT. Its protein is CASSYAPTNTEAFF.

This clone was recorded a few times. V and J are TRBV5-1 and TRBJ2-2; 10 bases are shared with TRBD1. Germline CDR1 is SGHRS and CDR2 is YFSETQ. The length of the CDR3 is 15 residues. Trimming at V came to 3 bases and at J to 3 bases, leaving 2 bases not matched to a gene. The CDR3 loop reads CASSSGTGDTGELFF. In DNA form, the CDR3 reads TGCGCCAGCAGCTCGGGGACAGGGGACACCGGGGAGCTGTTTTTT.

The rearrangement joins TRBV4-3 to TRBJ2-1, with D possibly being TRBD1 (5 bases). CDR3 length: 15 amino acids. Germline CDR1 and CDR2: LGHNA and YSLEER. With 4 bases removed from V and 7 bases from J, the gap between germline ends came to 17 bases. CDR3 protein: CASSRSAGLLNEQFF. The CDR3 DNA follows: TGCGCCAGCAGCCGGTCGGCAGGGCTATTGAATGAGCAGTTCTTC.

The V gene is TRBV6-1, the J gene TRBJ2-2, with D perhaps TRBD2 (5 bases). V shed 7 bases and J shed 4 bases, with 16 bases lying between them. The CDR3 consists of 15 residues. The germline V gene has CDR1 MNHNS and CDR2 SASEGT. This CDR3 reads CASTLEGAVTGELFF. CDR3 DNA sequence: TGTGCCAGCACCCTTGAGGGAGCGGTCACCGGGGAGCTGTTTTTT.

This clone has a handful of counts. This rearrangement joins TRBV7-6 to TRBJ2-1, with unresolved D. The CDR3 spans 16 residues. Germline CDR1 and CDR2: SGHVS and FNYEAQ. Between the trimmed V and J ends, which lost 4 bases and 3 bases, there was a span of 16 bases. CDR3 in amino acids: CASSSVGRFNYNEQFF. DNA for the CDR3: TGTGCCAGCAGCTCGGTAGGGCGGTTTAACTACAATGAGCAGTTCTTC.

CDR3 protein: CASSPLGGKNNEQFF. The DNA of the CDR3 is TGTGCCAGCAGCCCCCTGGGAGGGAAAAACAATGAGCAGTTCTTC. V usage is TRBV7-3 and J usage is TRBJ2-1; 7 bases map to TRBD2. Trimming cost V 5 bases and J 5 bases; bases outside gene matches: 9. In germline, CDR1 is SGHTA, CDR2 FQGTGA. This CDR3 comprises 15 residues.

J is TRBJ1-3 and V is TRBV5-6; no clear D. Trimming stripped 2 bases from V and 0 bases from J, with 9 bases between. The CDR3 length is 15 residues. CDR1 and CDR2 (germline): SGHDT, YYEEEE. The CDR3 spells CASSFGLLSGNTIYF. In nucleotides, the CDR3 is TGTGCCAGCAGCTTCGGGCTCCTCTCTGGAAACACCATATATTTT.

The chain carries TRBV18 and TRBJ2-1; 7 bases are a match to TRBD2. With V trimmed by 2 bases and J by 15 bases, 10 bases remained unmatched. The germline CDR1 and CDR2 sequences are KGHSH and LQKENI. The CDR3 runs to 13 residues. For the CDR3, the DNA is TGTGCCAGCTCACCATCCGTTACTCCGGGGGGGTTCTTC. Translating gives CASSPSVTPGGFF.

This clone was recorded a few times. V usage is TRBV19 and J usage is TRBJ2-7, with D perhaps matching TRBD1 (5 bases). Germline-derived CDR1 and CDR2 are LNHDA and SQIVND (reference sequence). The length of the CDR3 is 13 residues. Trimming shortened V by 5 bases and J by 6 bases, and 14 bases separated the two germline ends. CDR3 in DNA: TGTGCCAGTAGTCTCAGGTCAGGGATCGAGCAGTACTTC. As protein: CASSLRSGIEQYF.

The gene calls are TRBV2 and TRBJ1-2; the D gene is possibly TRBD1 (6 bases). The CDR3 consists of 14 residues. Germline CDR1 reads SNHLY; CDR2 reads FYNNEI. Trimming took off 5 bases at V and 3 bases at J, with 13 bases between the two ends. The chain's CDR3 is CASSRDILYYGYTF. The DNA of the CDR3 is TGTGCCAGCAGTCGGGACATCCTTTACTATGGCTACACCTTC.

The chain links TRBV5-1 to TRBJ2-7, with D unresolved. Per the germline V gene, CDR1 is SGHRS and CDR2 is YFSETQ. CDR3 length: 14 residues. Trimming stripped 0 bases from V and 3 bases from J, with 10 bases between. CDR3 bases: TGCGCCAGCAGCTTGGACAGATCTTTCTACGAGCAGTACTTC. Protein sequence: CASSLDRSFYEQYF.

This chain uses TRBV6-7 with TRBJ1-4; TRBD1 matches 8 bases. TRBV6-7 is an ORF, and what it does is uncertain. This CDR3 has 16 residues. V shed 6 bases, J shed 7 bases, and the junction held 13 bases outside the gene matches. In DNA form, the CDR3 reads TGTGCCAGCAGACATTATCAGGGGGCTGGGGGTGAAAAACTGTTTTTT. Translation: CASRHYQGAGGEKLFF.

The chain combines TRBV6-1 with TRBJ2-2; D remains ambiguous. The germline V gene encodes CDR1 MNHNS and CDR2 SASEGT. Trimming took off 7 bases at V and 4 bases at J, with 4 bases between the two ends. CDR3 length: 11 amino acids. CDR3 DNA sequence: TGTGCCAGCACTGCCACCGGGGAGCTGTTTTTT. Residues: CASTATGELFF.

The chain joins TRBV19 to TRBJ1-1, with D unclear. The CDR3 is 13 amino acids. Germline assignment: CDR1 LNHDA and CDR2 SQIVND (reference sequence). Trimming removed 5 bases at V and 1 base at J, with 8 bases between. The CDR3: CASSRTKNTEAFF. The CDR3 coding sequence is TGTGCCAGTAGTCGGACGAAGAACACTGAAGCTTTCTTT.

This clone was detected a few times. The V and J genes are TRBV4-1 and TRBJ1-4; D remains unclear. The CDR3 covers 14 residues. From germline, CDR1 is MGHRA and CDR2 YSYEKL. The germline V and J ends were trimmed by 6 bases and 6 bases, with 14 bases remaining between them. The CDR3 sequence: CASRGGLLDEKLFF. The CDR3 DNA is TGCGCCAGCAGGGGAGGGCTTCTGGATGAAAAACTGTTTTTT.

The sample holds many counts of this clone. The chain employs TRBV27 and TRBJ1-4; tentatively, D is TRBD1 (6 bases). The germline gives CDR1 MNHEY, CDR2 SMNVEV (reference sequence). The V end lost 5 bases, the J end lost 8 bases, and 18 bases lay between the germline ends. This CDR3 has 15 amino acids. This CDR3 reads CASSATGWEKEKLFF. The CDR3 DNA reads TGTGCCAGCAGTGCCACAGGGTGGGAAAAGGAAAAACTGTTTTTT.

The chain uses TRBV18 and TRBJ2-7, with D hard to call. The CDR3 contains 13 residues. Trimming took 4 bases from V and 7 from J, leaving 14 bases between them. From germline, CDR1 is KGHSH and CDR2 LQKENI. The CDR3 nucleotides are TGTGCCAGCTCACTTTCCGATACCCGAGAGCAGTACTTC. It is translated as CASSLSDTREQYF.

The chain links TRBV5-1 to TRBJ1-5, with 8 bases that match TRBD1. Trimming took 0 bases from V and 4 from J; bases not matched to a gene: 3. Germline V gene data show CDR1 as SGHRS and CDR2 as YFSETQ. The CDR3 totals 15 residues. The CDR3 region is CASSLGQGFNQPQHF. DNA for the CDR3: TGCGCCAGCAGCTTGGGACAGGGGTTTAATCAGCCCCAGCATTTT.

In the case of this clone: At the DNA level, this CDR3 is encoded by other sequences in the same sample as well. DNA for the CDR3: TGTGCCAGCAGTTCCCTTGTAGAGCAGTACTTC. Protein sequence: CASSSLVEQYF. This chain uses TRBV6-5 with TRBJ2-7; no firm D call. Germline CDR1 and CDR2: MNHEY and SVGAGI. Trimming removed 4 bases at V and 7 bases at J, with 8 bases between. The CDR3 totals 11 residues.

This clone was counted a few times. This chain links TRBV29-1 with TRBJ2-5; a weak D match, TRBD1 (5 bases). CDR1 is SQVTM, CDR2 ANQGSEA, per germline. CDR3 size: 12 residues. Deletions cut 7 bases from V and 1 base from J, with 10 bases between. The CDR3 here is CSARQTQETQYF. DNA of the CDR3: TGCAGCGCGCGACAGACCCAAGAGACCCAGTACTTC.

This clone has just a few counts. The chain uses TRBV7-9 and TRBJ1-2; 9 nucleotides align to TRBD1. This CDR3 comprises 15 residues. Unmatched junction bases numbered 4, after V lost 1 base and J lost 4 bases. CDR1 SEHNR and CDR2 FQNEAQ come from the germline V gene (reference sequence). CDR3 region: CASSLERQGGYGYTF. The CDR3 coding sequence is TGTGCCAGCAGCTTAGAAAGACAGGGGGGCTATGGCTACACCTTC.

This chain uses TRBV5-4 with TRBJ2-2; 10 bases match TRBD2. CDR1 and CDR2 from the germline V gene are SGHNT and YYREEE (reference sequence). With 4 bases clipped from V and 6 bases from J, the junction kept 6 bases outside the gene matches. The CDR3 is 15 amino acids. The CDR3 here is CASSALAGVPGELFF. DNA for the CDR3: TGTGCCAGCAGCGCCCTAGCGGGAGTGCCCGGGGAGCTGTTTTTT.